Listed here are 13 T cell receptor beta chains from one sample, sequenced in a study of OX40 agonist ivuxolimab in advanced cancers. Clones were read by immunoSEQ multiplex PCR, and TCRdb kept only the in-frame ones, dropping some. Of around 74,000 clones listed, 75% to 90% are singletons. Material: CD4+ or CD8+ T cells sorted from blood, obtained in a trial of the OX40 agonist ivuxolimab. Every receptor here comes from an adult with an advanced solid tumor such as melanoma, head and neck, liver or kidney cancer.

The table lists this clone with a few counts. The chain links TRBV6-5 to TRBJ2-7; D is possibly TRBD1 (6 bases). V was pared by 6 bases and J by 1 base, with 16 bases between. Germline lookup yields CDR1 MNHEY and CDR2 SVGAGI. This CDR3 contains 15 residues. The CDR3 sequence is CASSYGTLGSYEQYF. The CDR3 bases are TGTGCCAGCAGCTATGGGACATTGGGATCCTACGAGCAGTACTTC.

V and J are TRBV6-1 and TRBJ2-7; no firm D call. Germline CDR1 MNHNS, CDR2 SASEGT. V was cut by 4 bases and J by 4 bases, with 5 bases left in between. CDR3 length equals 11 residues. In DNA, the CDR3 is TGTGCCAGCAGTGGCCTTTACGAGCAGTACTTC. This codes for CASSGLYEQYF.

The chain has TRBV6-1 and TRBJ2-4, with D maybe TRBD1 (5 bases). The CDR3 length is 14 residues. With 0 bases removed from V and 9 bases from J, the gap between germline ends came to 12 bases. From germline, CDR1 is MNHNS and CDR2 SASEGT. The CDR3 protein is CASSEASQGAIQYF. The CDR3 nucleotides read TGTGCCAGCAGTGAAGCGTCCCAAGGGGCCATTCAGTACTTC.

This chain links TRBV15 with TRBJ2-2; D might be TRBD1 (6 bases). The germline CDR1 and CDR2 sequences are LNHNV and YYDKDF (reference sequence). This CDR3 comprises 16 residues. V lost 1 base and J 5 bases, leaving 14 bases between the germline ends. This chain's CDR3 is CATSRGLIGGTGELFF. CDR3 sequence (DNA): TGTGCCACCAGCAGAGGTCTAATAGGGGGAACCGGGGAGCTGTTTTTT.

The V gene is TRBV6-5, the J gene TRBJ2-1; D may match TRBD1 or TRBD2 (6 bases each). The CDR3 is 15 residues long. Trimming left V 1 base short and J 5 bases short, with 12 bases between. Germline loops: CDR1 MNHEY, CDR2 SVGAGI. For the CDR3, the DNA is TGTGCCAGCAGTTACTGGGGGGCCGAGAACAATGAGCAGTTCTTC. Protein: CASSYWGAENNEQFF.

The rearrangement uses TRBV19 and TRBJ1-5; 7 bases match TRBD1. The germline gives CDR1 LNHDA, CDR2 SQIVND (reference sequence). This CDR3 has 12 residues. The junction had 6 bases not matched to a gene; V was cut back by 7 bases and J by 9 bases. The CDR3 region is CASMGTEGPQHF. Here the CDR3 DNA reads TGTGCCAGTATGGGGACAGAAGGGCCCCAGCATTTT.

This sequence joins TRBV10-2 and TRBJ2-7, with 10 bases aligning to TRBD2. There are 16 residues in the CDR3. V lost 3 bases to trimming and J lost 3 bases; unmatched junction nucleotides: 8. Germline CDR1 reads WSHSY; CDR2 reads SAAADI. CDR3 sequence reads: CASSDVGTSEYYEQYF. The CDR3 region has the DNA TGCGCCAGCAGTGACGTCGGGACTAGCGAATACTACGAGCAGTACTTC.

V gene TRBV19 combines with J gene TRBJ1-4; D might be TRBD1 (5 bases). Germline V gives CDR1 LNHDA, CDR2 SQIVND (reference sequence). Between the trimmed V and J ends, which lost 2 bases and 4 bases, there was a span of 11 bases. The CDR3 consists of 15 residues. CDR3 protein: CASSIRGGLNEKLFF. The CDR3 bases are TGTGCCAGTAGTATACGGGGCGGACTTAATGAAAAACTGTTTTTT.

CDR3 residues: CASSPGAGQGGEAFF. CDR3 nucleotide sequence: TGTGCCAGCAGCCCGGGGGCTGGACAGGGGGGTGAAGCTTTCTTT. The V and J genes are TRBV6-5 and TRBJ1-1; 10 nucleotides agree with TRBD1. Germline V lookup: CDR1 MNHEY, CDR2 SVGAGI. This CDR3 is built from 15 residues. After removal of 6 bases from V and 7 bases from J, the junction contained 11 bases not matched to a gene.

The rearrangement links TRBV19 to TRBJ2-5, with a possible D match to TRBD1 (5 bases). V dropped 8 bases and J dropped 5 bases, with 15 bases sitting between them. The V gene's germline CDR1 is LNHDA and CDR2 SQIVND (reference sequence). This CDR3 contains 13 residues. CDR3 in amino acids: CASAAQGQETQYF. As DNA, the CDR3 is TGTGCCAGTGCAGCTCAGGGCCAGGAGACCCAGTACTTC.

The genes are TRBV11-2 and TRBJ2-5; 8 bases fit TRBD2. V shed 1 base, J shed 3 bases, and the junction held 7 bases outside the gene matches. Germline lookup yields CDR1 SGHAT and CDR2 FQNNGV. The CDR3 runs 16 residues. The chain's CDR3 is CASSLGALREEETQYF. In nucleotides, the CDR3 is TGTGCCAGCAGCTTAGGGGCGTTGCGGGAGGAAGAGACCCAGTACTTC.

The genes are TRBV5-1 and TRBJ2-6; D may correspond to TRBD1 or TRBD2 (5 bases each). Germline V gene data show CDR1 as SGHRS and CDR2 as YFSETQ. The CDR3 is 16 amino acids. V lost 2 bases, J lost 0 bases, and 9 bases lay in between. The CDR3 DNA is TGCGCCAGCAGCTTTGCAGGGAGCTCTGGGGCCAACGTCCTGACTTTC. Translating it yields CASSFAGSSGANVLTF. Full variable domain (missing parts from reference TRBV5-1 and TRBJ2-6): KAGVTQTPRYLIKTRGQQVTLSCSPISGHRSVSWYQQTPGQGLQFLFEYFSETQRNKGNFPGRFSGRQFSNSRSEMNVSTLELGDSALYLCASSFAGSSGANVLTFGAGSRLTVL.

This clone was counted only a few times. The J gene is TRBJ2-3, the V gene TRBV7-9, with a possible D match to TRBD1 (5 bases). CDR3 length equals 17 residues. V was shortened by 2 bases and J by 3 bases, with 18 bases between the two germline ends. Germline loops: CDR1 SEHNR, CDR2 FQNEAQ (reference sequence). CDR3 nucleotides: TGTGCCAGCAGCTTAATTGCAGGGTACGCATCAACAGATACGCAGTATTTT. Translated: CASSLIAGYASTDTQYF.